The 16 T cell receptor beta chains given below trace back to one sample, sequenced in a study of cytomegalovirus exposure and HLA in healthy donors. The primer mix had 60 Vbeta and 13 Jbeta primers. The protocol was immunoSEQ multiplex PCR, while the TCRdb copy is restricted to in-frame clones and leaves out a portion. This repertoire includes 200,000 to 250,000 clones. The sample consisted of PBMCs. The receptors stem from a woman in her twenties or thirties in good health and CMV-seropositive.

The chain joins TRBV5-1 to TRBJ2-1; D perhaps matches TRBD1 (5 bases). Trimming took 0 bases from V and 8 from J, leaving 6 bases between them. CDR3 length equals 12 residues. Germline CDR1 is SGHRS and CDR2 is YFSETQ. Here the CDR3 DNA reads TGCGCCAGCAGCTTGGGGGGCGATGAGCAGTTCTTC. Translation gives CASSLGGDEQFF.

J is TRBJ2-7 and V is TRBV28, with TRBD1 identical over 8 bases. This CDR3 is built from 16 residues. The germline gives CDR1 MDHEN, CDR2 SYDVKM. The junction had 11 bases not matched to a gene; V was cut back by 5 bases and J by 2 bases. CDR3 in DNA: TGTGCCAGCAGTGAGATACAGGGGGGAAACGCCTACGAGCAGTACTTC. It is translated as CASSEIQGGNAYEQYF.

The rearrangement links TRBV5-5 to TRBJ1-5; 7 bases line up with TRBD1. Trimming removed 3 bases from V and 6 bases from J; junction bases left unmatched: 12. The CDR3 is 16 amino acids. Germline assignment: CDR1 SGHKS and CDR2 YYEKEE (reference sequence). The CDR3 nucleotides are TGTGCCAGCAGCTCCGACCGACAGGGTTCGGGTCAGCCCCAGCATTTT. It encodes CASSSDRQGSGQPQHF. The full variable domain, in which reference TRBV5-5 and TRBJ1-5 provide the parts outside the CDR3, is DAGVTQSPTHLIKTRGQQVTLRCSPISGHKSVSWYQQVLGQGPQFIFQYYEKEERGRGNFPDRFSARQFPNYSSELNVNALLLGDSALYLCASSSDRQGSGQPQHFGDGTRLSIL.

The chain employs TRBV5-1 and TRBJ2-5, with 8 bases that match TRBD1. The germline V gene encodes CDR1 SGHRS and CDR2 YFSETQ. The CDR3 extends over 14 amino acids. The ends lost 6 bases at V and 4 bases at J; junction bases unmatched: 8. The DNA of the CDR3 is TGCGCCAGCAACTCAGGGGGCGAGGGAGAGACCCAGTACTTC. Its translation is CASNSGGEGETQYF.

The rearrangement uses TRBV7-9 and TRBJ1-2; 10 bases map to TRBD1. Per the germline V gene, CDR1 is SEHNR and CDR2 is FQNEAQ (reference sequence). The CDR3 spans 17 residues. After removal of 2 bases from V and 4 bases from J, the junction contained 10 bases not matched to a gene. The CDR3 spells CASSLQYGQGGGYGYTF. The CDR3 coding sequence is TGTGCCAGCAGCTTACAGTACGGACAGGGGGGTGGCTATGGCTACACCTTC.

The V gene is TRBV19, the J gene TRBJ1-4, with 9 bases lining up with TRBD1. The CDR3 has 16 amino acids. The germline V gene has CDR1 LNHDA and CDR2 SQIVND (reference sequence). V trimming: 4 bases; J trimming: 6 bases; junction bases outside the gene matches: 9. CDR3 residues: CASSRAGWDRDEKLFF. The CDR3 bases are TGTGCCAGTAGTAGAGCCGGGTGGGACAGGGATGAAAAACTGTTTTTT.

This chain joins TRBV6-6 and TRBJ1-5, with D maybe TRBD1 (6 bases). The CDR3 consists of 14 residues. CDR1 is MNHNY, CDR2 SVGAGI, per germline (reference sequence). The V gene lost 2 bases and the J gene lost 5 bases, with 10 bases spanning the gap. CDR3 sequence: CASSYAGVDQPQHF. In DNA form, the CDR3 reads TGTGCCAGCAGTTACGCAGGGGTTGATCAGCCCCAGCATTTT.

The rearrangement uses TRBV7-8 and TRBJ1-1, with D possibly being TRBD1 (5 bases). The germline V and J ends were trimmed by 5 bases and 0 bases, with 16 bases remaining between them. Germline CDR1 and CDR2: SGHVS and FQNEAQ. The CDR3 is 16 amino acids. The CDR3 here is CASSPRGGVVNTEAFF. CDR3 bases: TGTGCCAGCAGCCCGAGGGGAGGAGTCGTGAACACTGAAGCTTTCTTT.

The chain employs TRBV28 and TRBJ1-2; unclear D gene. Looked up from germline, CDR1 is MDHEN and CDR2 is SYDVKM. V lost 8 bases to trimming and J lost 5 bases, with 12 bases between them. This CDR3 is 12 amino acids long. Here the CDR3 reads CASAWQYYGYTF. The CDR3 DNA is TGTGCCAGCGCTTGGCAGTATTATGGCTACACCTTC.

The chain couples TRBV6-5 to TRBJ1-2; tentatively, D is TRBD1 (5 bases). The ends were cut back, 5 bases at V and 8 bases at J, with 15 bases in the middle. Germline lookup yields CDR1 MNHEY and CDR2 SVGAGI. The CDR3 runs 13 residues. CDR3 nucleotide sequence: TGTGCCAGCAGTCTGGACACCGTGAGGGGCTACACCTTC. It yields the protein CASSLDTVRGYTF.

The V and J genes are TRBV29-1 and TRBJ2-7, with 10 positions matching TRBD1. CDR1 is SQVTM, CDR2 ANQGSEA, per germline. This CDR3 is built from 11 residues. The V segment lost 6 bases and the J segment 7 bases; nucleotides outside the gene matches: 3. The CDR3 DNA reads as TGCAGCGTGGGGACAGGGGAAGAGCAGTACTTC. It translates to CSVGTGEEQYF.

The gene calls are TRBV19 and TRBJ2-1; no clear D. CDR3 size: 13 residues. V gave up 7 bases and J gave up 8 bases, with 15 bases separating them. Germline CDR1 and CDR2: LNHDA and SQIVND (reference sequence). CDR3 bases: TGTGCCAGTAATCCGGCGGCCCCACATGAGCAGTTCTTC. Translating gives CASNPAAPHEQFF.

The chain links TRBV5-1 to TRBJ2-5, with TRBD1 matching 7 bases. In germline, CDR1 is SGHRS, CDR2 YFSETQ. The V segment lost 4 bases and the J segment 5 bases; nucleotides outside the gene matches: 8. CDR3 length equals 14 residues. CDR3 residues: CASSKLLQGETQYF. The DNA of the CDR3 is TGCGCCAGCAGCAAGCTGCTACAGGGGGAGACCCAGTACTTC.

The chain couples TRBV14 to TRBJ2-7; TRBD2 matches 8 bases. This CDR3 has 13 residues. Germline V gene lookup returns CDR1 SGHDN and CDR2 FVKESK. Unmatched junction bases numbered 1, after V lost 2 bases and J lost 4 bases. The chain's CDR3 is CASSQSGGYEQYF. The CDR3 DNA is TGTGCCAGCAGCCAATCGGGGGGGTACGAGCAGTACTTC.

The V gene is TRBV6-5, the J gene TRBJ2-7; 7 positions match TRBD2. CDR1 and CDR2 from the germline V gene are MNHEY and SVGAGI. This CDR3 region has 15 residues. V was pared by 6 bases and J by 1 base, with 9 bases of the junction left unmatched. CDR3 sequence reads: CASSPQRRGSYEQYF. The DNA of the CDR3 is TGTGCCAGCAGCCCACAGCGGCGGGGGTCCTACGAGCAGTACTTC.

The chain joins TRBV7-2 to TRBJ2-7; 9 bases are shared with TRBD1. The J segment lost 5 bases and the V segment lost 5 bases, leaving 7 bases of the junction unmatched. CDR3 length: 14 amino acids. The germline V gene encodes CDR1 SGHTA and CDR2 FQGNSA. Here the CDR3 DNA reads TGTGCCAGCAGCCCCGGGACAGGGTACGACGAGCAGTACTTC. It encodes CASSPGTGYDEQYF.